Presented here are 3 T cell receptor beta chains from one specimen sequenced in a study of T cell repertoires in cytomegalovirus infection. TCRdb independently ran MiXCR on the reads; one entry per CDR3 protein. Of 150,000 to 200,000 distinct CDR3 sequences in the sample, under 30% were seen once. Sequences were obtained from PBMCs. These receptors originate from a human donor in good health (CMV status not recorded). Some clones in this sample may be carry-over from other donors' samples.

V is TRBV20-1 and J is TRBJ1-1; the D gene is possibly TRBD1 (5 bases). The CDR3 contains 12 residues. V lost 3 bases to trimming and J lost 3 bases, with 8 bases between them. Looked up from germline, CDR1 is DFQATT and CDR2 is SNEGSKA (reference sequence). The CDR3 reads CSARTDHTEAFF. DNA for the CDR3: TGCAGTGCTAGGACAGATCACACTGAAGCTTTCTTT.

This clonotype appeared a few times. The chain couples TRBV12-3 or TRBV12-4 to TRBJ2-1; 9 positions agree with TRBD1. The junction had 9 bases not matched to a gene; V was cut back by 6 bases and J by 3 bases. The CDR3 has 16 residues. The CDR3 nucleotides read TGTGCCAGCAGCTTTCTTGGGACAGGGATCTACAATGAGCAGTTCTTC. Its translation: CASSFLGTGIYNEQFF.

The chain couples TRBV7-9 to TRBJ1-3; D is undetermined. The CDR3 extends over 15 amino acids. In germline, CDR1 is SEHNR, CDR2 FQNEAQ (reference sequence). The V end lost 6 bases, the J end lost 2 bases, and 14 bases lay between the germline ends. The chain's CDR3 is CASSDPVETGNTIYF. As DNA, the CDR3 is TGTGCCAGCAGTGATCCGGTTGAGACTGGAAACACCATATATTTT. Together with reference TRBV7-9 and TRBJ1-3, the CDR3 gives the full variable domain: DTGVSQNPRHKITKRGQNVTFRCDPISEHNRLYWYRQTLGQGPEFLTYFQNEAQLEKSRLLSDRFSAERPKGSFSTLEIQRTEQGDSAMYLCASSDPVETGNTIYFGEGSWLTVV.